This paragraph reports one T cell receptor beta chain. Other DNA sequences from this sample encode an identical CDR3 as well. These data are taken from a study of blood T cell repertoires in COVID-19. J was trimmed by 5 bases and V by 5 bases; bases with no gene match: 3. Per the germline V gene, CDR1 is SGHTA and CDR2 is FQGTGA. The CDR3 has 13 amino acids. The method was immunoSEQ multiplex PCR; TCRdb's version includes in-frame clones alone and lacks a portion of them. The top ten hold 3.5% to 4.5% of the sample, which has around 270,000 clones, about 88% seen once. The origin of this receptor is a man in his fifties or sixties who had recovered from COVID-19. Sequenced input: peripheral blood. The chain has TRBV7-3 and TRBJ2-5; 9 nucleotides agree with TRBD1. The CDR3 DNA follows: TGTGCCAGCAGCCCCGACAGGGGGGAGACCCAGTACTTC. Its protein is CASSPDRGETQYF.